The clone carrying this T cell receptor (beta chain) was picked up a small number of times. The sample is drawn from a study of cytomegalovirus exposure and HLA in healthy donors. The PCR ran on 60 Vbeta and 13 Jbeta primers. Clones were sequenced by immunoSEQ multiplex PCR, and TCRdb holds only the in-frame ones, with some missing. The profile shows over 100,000 clones, around three quarters of them singletons. Germline lookup yields CDR1 WSHSY and CDR2 SAAADI. This CDR3 contains 15 residues. V was shortened by 0 bases and J by 4 bases, with 12 bases between the two germline ends. The V call is TRBV10-2, the J call TRBJ1-2, with a weak D call TRBD1 (5 bases). The sequenced sample was PBMCs. This receptor was taken from a woman younger than 45 in good health and CMV-seropositive. CDR3 sequence (DNA): TGCGCCAGCAGTGAGTCCCGGGGGGGAGGCTATGGCTACACCTTC. Translating it yields CASSESRGGGYGYTF.